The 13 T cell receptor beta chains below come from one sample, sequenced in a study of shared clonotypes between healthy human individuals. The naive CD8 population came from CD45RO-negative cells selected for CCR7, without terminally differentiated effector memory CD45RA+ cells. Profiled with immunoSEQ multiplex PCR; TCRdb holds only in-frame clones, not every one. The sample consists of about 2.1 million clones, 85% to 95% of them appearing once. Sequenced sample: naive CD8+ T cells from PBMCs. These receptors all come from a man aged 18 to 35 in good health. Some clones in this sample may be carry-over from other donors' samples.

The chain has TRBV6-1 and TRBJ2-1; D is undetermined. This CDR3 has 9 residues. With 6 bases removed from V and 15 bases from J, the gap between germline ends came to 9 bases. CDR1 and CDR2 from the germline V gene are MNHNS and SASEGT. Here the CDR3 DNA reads TGTGCCAGCAGCCACGGGCGGTTCTTC. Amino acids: CASSHGRFF.

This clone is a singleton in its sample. For the CDR3, the DNA is TGTGCCAGCAGCGTACTTTCGGAGAATGAGCAGTTCTTC. Amino acids: CASSVLSENEQFF. The chain employs TRBV9 and TRBJ2-1; D remains ambiguous. Germline V gene data show CDR1 as SGDLS and CDR2 as YYNGEE. This CDR3 comprises 13 residues. V lost 1 base and J 7 bases, leaving 9 bases between the germline ends.

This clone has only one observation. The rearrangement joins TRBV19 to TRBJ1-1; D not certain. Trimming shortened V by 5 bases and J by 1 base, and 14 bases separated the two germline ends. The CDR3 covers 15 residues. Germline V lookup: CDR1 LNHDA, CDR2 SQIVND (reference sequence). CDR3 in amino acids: CASSSRTDPNTEAFF. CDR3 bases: TGTGCCAGTAGTTCCCGGACGGATCCGAACACTGAAGCTTTCTTT.

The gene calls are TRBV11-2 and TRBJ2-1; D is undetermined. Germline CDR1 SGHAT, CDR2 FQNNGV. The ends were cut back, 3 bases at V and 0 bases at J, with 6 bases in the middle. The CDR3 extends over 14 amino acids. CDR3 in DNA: TGTGCCAGCAGCTTGGCTGGCTCCTACAATGAGCAGTTCTTC. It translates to CASSLAGSYNEQFF.

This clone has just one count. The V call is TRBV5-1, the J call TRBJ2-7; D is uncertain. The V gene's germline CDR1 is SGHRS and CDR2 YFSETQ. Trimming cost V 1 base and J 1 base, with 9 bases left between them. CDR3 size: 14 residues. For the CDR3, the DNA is TGCGCCAGCAGCTTGATCGGGCCGTCCTACGAGCAGTACTTC. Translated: CASSLIGPSYEQYF. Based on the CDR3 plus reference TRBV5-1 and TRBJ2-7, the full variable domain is KAGVTQTPRYLIKTRGQQVTLSCSPISGHRSVSWYQQTPGQGLQFLFEYFSETQRNKGNFPGRFSGRQFSNSRSEMNVSTLELGDSALYLCASSLIGPSYEQYFGPGTRLTVT.

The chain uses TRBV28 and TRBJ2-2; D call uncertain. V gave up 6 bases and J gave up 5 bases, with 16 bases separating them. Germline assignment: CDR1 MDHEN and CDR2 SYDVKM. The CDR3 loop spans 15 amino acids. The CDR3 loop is CASRFDWTPTGELFF. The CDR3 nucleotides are TGTGCCAGCAGATTCGACTGGACGCCTACCGGGGAGCTGTTTTTT.

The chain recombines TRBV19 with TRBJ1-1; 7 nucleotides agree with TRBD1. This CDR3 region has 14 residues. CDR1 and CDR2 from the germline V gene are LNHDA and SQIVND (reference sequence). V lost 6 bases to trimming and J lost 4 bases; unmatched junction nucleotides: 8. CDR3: CASSRDRAGTEAFF. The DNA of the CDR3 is TGTGCCAGTAGCCGCGACAGGGCGGGCACTGAAGCTTTCTTT.

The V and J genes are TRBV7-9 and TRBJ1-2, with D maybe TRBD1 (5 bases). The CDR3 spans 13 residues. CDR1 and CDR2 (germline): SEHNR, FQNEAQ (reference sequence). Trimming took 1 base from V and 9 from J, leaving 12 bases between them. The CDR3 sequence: CASSLGGGGSYTF. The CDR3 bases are TGTGCCAGCAGCTTAGGGGGCGGAGGGAGCTACACCTTC.

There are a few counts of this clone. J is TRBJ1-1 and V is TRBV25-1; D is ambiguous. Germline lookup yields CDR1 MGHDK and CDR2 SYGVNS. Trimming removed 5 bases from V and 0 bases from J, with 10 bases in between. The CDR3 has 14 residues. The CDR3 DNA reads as TGTGCCAGCAGTTCGTGGGGAATGAACACTGAAGCTTTCTTT. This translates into CASSSWGMNTEAFF.

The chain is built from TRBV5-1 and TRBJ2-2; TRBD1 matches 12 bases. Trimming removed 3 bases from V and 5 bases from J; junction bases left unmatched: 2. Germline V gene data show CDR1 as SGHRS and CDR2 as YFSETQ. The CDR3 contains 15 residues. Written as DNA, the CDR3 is TGCGCCAGCAGCTCGGGACAGGGGGCAACCGGGGAGCTGTTTTTT. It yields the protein CASSSGQGATGELFF.

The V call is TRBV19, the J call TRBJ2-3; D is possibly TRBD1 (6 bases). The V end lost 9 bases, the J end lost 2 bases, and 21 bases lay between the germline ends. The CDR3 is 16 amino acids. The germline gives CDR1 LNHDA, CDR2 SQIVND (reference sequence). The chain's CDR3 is CASTGEHRDLTDTQYF. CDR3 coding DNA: TGTGCCAGCACCGGGGAACACAGGGACCTCACAGATACGCAGTATTTT.

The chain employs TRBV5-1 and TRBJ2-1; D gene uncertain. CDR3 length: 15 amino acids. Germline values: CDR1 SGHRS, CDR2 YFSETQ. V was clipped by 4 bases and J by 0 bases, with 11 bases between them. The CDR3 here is CASSPWPGSYNEQFF. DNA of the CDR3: TGCGCCAGCAGCCCATGGCCGGGCTCCTACAATGAGCAGTTCTTC. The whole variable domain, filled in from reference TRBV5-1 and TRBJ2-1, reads KAGVTQTPRYLIKTRGQQVTLSCSPISGHRSVSWYQQTPGQGLQFLFEYFSETQRNKGNFPGRFSGRQFSNSRSEMNVSTLELGDSALYLCASSPWPGSYNEQFFGPGTRLTVL.

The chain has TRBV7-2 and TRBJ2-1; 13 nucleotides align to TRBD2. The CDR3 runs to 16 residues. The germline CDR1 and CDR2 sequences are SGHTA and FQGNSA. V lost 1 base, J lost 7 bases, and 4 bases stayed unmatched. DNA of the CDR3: TGTGCCAGCAGCTTAGAGGGACTAGCGGGATGGAATGAGCAGTTCTTC. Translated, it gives CASSLEGLAGWNEQFF.